The following is a T cell receptor (beta chain) sequence with its context. V trimming: 3 bases; J trimming: 2 bases; junction bases outside the gene matches: 7. The CDR3 totals 15 residues. Germline V gene lookup returns CDR1 SGHRS and CDR2 YFSETQ. The authors' processing: Scientists estimated how many nucleated cells there were by amplifying reference gene primers. Assay: immunoSEQ multiplex PCR; the TCRdb copy retains only in-frame clones and omits some. The V and J calls and clone size are taken from that table; D and trimming were inferred from the DNA. The sample consists of 200,000 to 300,000 clones, approximately 86% of them appearing once. These data originate in a study of blood T cell repertoires in COVID-19. Across the whole study: COVID-19 samples, acute and convalescent, were from the United States, Italy and Spain. T cells, B-cell-depleted T cells, or PBMCs provided the cDNA or gDNA that served as material.

This sequence joins TRBV5-1 and TRBJ2-7; 8 bases match TRBD1. The specimen sequenced was peripheral blood. The source is a man aged 25 to 40 with active or convalescent COVID-19. This CDR3 reads CASSWGQDGTYEQYF. For the CDR3, the DNA is TGCGCCAGCAGCTGGGGACAGGACGGCACCTACGAGCAGTACTTC. The whole variable domain, remainder taken from reference TRBV5-1 and TRBJ2-7, is KAGVTQTPRYLIKTRGQQVTLSCSPISGHRSVSWYQQTPGQGLQFLFEYFSETQRNKGNFPGRFSGRQFSNSRSEMNVSTLELGDSALYLCASSWGQDGTYEQYFGPGTRLTVT.